These 2 T cell receptor beta chains share one sample of origin, sequenced in a study of cytomegalovirus exposure and HLA in healthy donors. PCR was performed using 60 Vbeta and 13 Jbeta primers. Profiled with immunoSEQ multiplex PCR; TCRdb holds only in-frame clones, not every one. The sample consists of around 120,000 clones, over 8% of them appearing once. Sequences were obtained from PBMCs. The receptors were gathered from a man younger than 40 in good health and CMV-seronegative.

This rearrangement joins TRBV5-1 to TRBJ2-3, with D possibly being TRBD2 (7 bases). Looked up from germline, CDR1 is SGHRS and CDR2 is YFSETQ. Trimming cost V 9 bases and J 2 bases, with 22 bases left between them. The CDR3 is made up of 16 amino acids. The CDR3 protein is CATSTGGGSYTDTQYF. The DNA for the CDR3 is TGCGCCACTTCCACTGGGGGCGGGAGTTACACAGATACGCAGTATTTT. The full variable domain, with the rest looked up from reference TRBV5-1 and TRBJ2-3, is KAGVTQTPRYLIKTRGQQVTLSCSPISGHRSVSWYQQTPGQGLQFLFEYFSETQRNKGNFPGRFSGRQFSNSRSEMNVSTLELGDSALYLCATSTGGGSYTDTQYFGPGTRLTVL.

This chain links TRBV9 with TRBJ1-1; 9 nucleotides match TRBD1. After removal of 6 bases from V and 3 bases from J, the junction contained 3 bases not matched to a gene. In germline, CDR1 is SGDLS, CDR2 YYNGEE. The CDR3 length is 13 residues. CDR3 nucleotides: TGTGCCAGCAAACAGGGGGCGGACACTGAAGCTTTCTTT. This sequence encodes CASKQGADTEAFF.